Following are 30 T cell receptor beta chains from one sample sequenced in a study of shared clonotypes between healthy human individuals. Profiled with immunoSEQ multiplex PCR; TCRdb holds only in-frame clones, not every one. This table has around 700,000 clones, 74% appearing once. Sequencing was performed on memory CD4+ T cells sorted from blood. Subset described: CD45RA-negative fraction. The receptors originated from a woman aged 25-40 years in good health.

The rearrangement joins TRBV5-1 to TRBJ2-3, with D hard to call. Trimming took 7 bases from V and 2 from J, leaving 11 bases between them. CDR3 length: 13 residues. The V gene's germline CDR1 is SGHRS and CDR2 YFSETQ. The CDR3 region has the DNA TGCGCCAGCGGCGACCGTACCACAGATACGCAGTATTTT. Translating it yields CASGDRTTDTQYF.

The CDR3 loop is CATSRQGVSQPQHF. For the CDR3, the DNA is TGTGCCACCAGCAGACAGGGGGTATCTCAGCCCCAGCATTTT. The chain joins TRBV15 to TRBJ1-5; 7 nucleotides agree with TRBD1. The CDR3 runs to 14 residues. Germline loops: CDR1 LNHNV, CDR2 YYDKDF (reference sequence). With 2 bases clipped from V and 6 bases from J, the junction kept 4 bases outside the gene matches.

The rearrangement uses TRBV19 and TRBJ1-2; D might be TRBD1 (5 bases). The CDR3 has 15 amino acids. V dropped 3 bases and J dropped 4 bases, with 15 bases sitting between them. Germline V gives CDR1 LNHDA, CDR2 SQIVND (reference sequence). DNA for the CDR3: TGTGCCAGTAGTATTTTAGGGGTACTCGGCTATGGCTACACCTTC. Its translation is CASSILGVLGYGYTF.

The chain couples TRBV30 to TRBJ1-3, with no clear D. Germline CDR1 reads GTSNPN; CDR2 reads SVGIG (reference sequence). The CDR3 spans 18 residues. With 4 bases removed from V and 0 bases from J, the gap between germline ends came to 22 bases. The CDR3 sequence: CAWNPRLVARTSGNTIYF. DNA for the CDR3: TGTGCCTGGAACCCCCGGTTGGTTGCCCGCACCTCTGGAAACACCATATATTTT.

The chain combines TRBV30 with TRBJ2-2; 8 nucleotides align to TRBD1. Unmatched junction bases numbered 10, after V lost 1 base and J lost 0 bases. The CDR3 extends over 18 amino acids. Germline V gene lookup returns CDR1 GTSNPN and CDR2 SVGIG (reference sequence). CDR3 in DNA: TGTGCCTGGAGTGGACAGGGGAAGGGGAGTGCGAACACCGGGGAGCTGTTTTTT. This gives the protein CAWSGQGKGSANTGELFF. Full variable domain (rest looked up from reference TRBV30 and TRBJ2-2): SQTIHQWPATLVQPVGSPLSLECTVEGTSNPNLYWYRQAAGRGLQLLFYSVGIGQISSEVPQNLSASRPQDRQFILSSKKLLLSDSGFYLCAWSGQGKGSANTGELFFGEGSRLTVL.

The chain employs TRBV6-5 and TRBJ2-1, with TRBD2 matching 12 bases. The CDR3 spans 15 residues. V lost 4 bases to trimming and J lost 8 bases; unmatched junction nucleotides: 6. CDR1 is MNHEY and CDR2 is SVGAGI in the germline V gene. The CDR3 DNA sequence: TGTGCCAGCAGTTCTCTAGCGGGAGGGCCCGATGAGCAGTTCTTC. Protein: CASSSLAGGPDEQFF.

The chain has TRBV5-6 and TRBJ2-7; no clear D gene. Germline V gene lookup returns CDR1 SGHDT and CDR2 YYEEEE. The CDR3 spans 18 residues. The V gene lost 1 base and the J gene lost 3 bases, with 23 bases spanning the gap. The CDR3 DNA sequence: TGTGCCAGCAGCTTGTCCCCTGGGCAGCCCACCTTTCACTACGAGCAGTACTTC. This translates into CASSLSPGQPTFHYEQYF.

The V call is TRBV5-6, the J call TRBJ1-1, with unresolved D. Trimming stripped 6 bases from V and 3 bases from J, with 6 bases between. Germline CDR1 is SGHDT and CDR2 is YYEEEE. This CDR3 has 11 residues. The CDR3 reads CASNKHTEAFF. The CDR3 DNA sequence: TGTGCCAGCAATAAACACACTGAAGCTTTCTTT.

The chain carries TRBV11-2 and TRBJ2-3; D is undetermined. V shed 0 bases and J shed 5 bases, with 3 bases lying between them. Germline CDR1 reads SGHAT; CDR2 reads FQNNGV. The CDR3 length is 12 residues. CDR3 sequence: CASSLEVDTQYF. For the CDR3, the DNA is TGTGCCAGCAGCTTAGAGGTAGATACGCAGTATTTT. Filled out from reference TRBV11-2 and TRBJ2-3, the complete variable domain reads EAGVAQSPRYKIIEKRQSVAFWCNPISGHATLYWYQQILGQGPKLLIQFQNNGVVDDSQLPKDRFSAERLKGVDSTLKIQPAKLEDSAVYLCASSLEVDTQYFGPGTRLTVL.

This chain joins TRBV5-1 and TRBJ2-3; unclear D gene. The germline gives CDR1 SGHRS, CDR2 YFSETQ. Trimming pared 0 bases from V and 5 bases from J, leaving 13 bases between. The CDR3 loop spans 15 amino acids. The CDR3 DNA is TGCGCCAGCAGCTTGGGAGTGGACCCGAGAGATACGCAGTATTTT. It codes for CASSLGVDPRDTQYF. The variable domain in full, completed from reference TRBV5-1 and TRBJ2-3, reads KAGVTQTPRYLIKTRGQQVTLSCSPISGHRSVSWYQQTPGQGLQFLFEYFSETQRNKGNFPGRFSGRQFSNSRSEMNVSTLELGDSALYLCASSLGVDPRDTQYFGPGTRLTVL.

The CDR3 loop is CASSPQGVPSGANVLTF. CDR3 in DNA: TGTGCCAGCAGCCCGCAGGGGGTGCCCTCTGGGGCCAACGTCCTGACTTTC. The rearrangement uses TRBV27 and TRBJ2-6; 7 bases map to TRBD1. The V segment lost 6 bases and the J segment 0 bases; nucleotides outside the gene matches: 8. Germline V gene data show CDR1 as MNHEY and CDR2 as SMNVEV (reference sequence). The CDR3 is 17 residues long.

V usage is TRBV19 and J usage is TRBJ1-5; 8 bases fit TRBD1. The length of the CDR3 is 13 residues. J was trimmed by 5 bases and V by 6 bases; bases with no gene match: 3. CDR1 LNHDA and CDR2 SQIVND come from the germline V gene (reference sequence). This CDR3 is CASRDRDYQPQHF. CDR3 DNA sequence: TGTGCCAGTAGGGACAGGGATTATCAGCCCCAGCATTTT.

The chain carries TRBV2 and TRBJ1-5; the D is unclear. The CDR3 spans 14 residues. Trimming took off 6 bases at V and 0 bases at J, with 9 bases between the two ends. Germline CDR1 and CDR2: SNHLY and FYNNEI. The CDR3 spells CASSELYSNQPQHF. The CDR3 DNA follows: TGTGCCAGCAGCGAACTTTATAGCAATCAGCCCCAGCATTTT.

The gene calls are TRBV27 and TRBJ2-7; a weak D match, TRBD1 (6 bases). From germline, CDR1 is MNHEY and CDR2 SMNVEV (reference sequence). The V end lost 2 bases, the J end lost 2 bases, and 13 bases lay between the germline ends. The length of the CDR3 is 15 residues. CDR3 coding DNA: TGTGCCAGCAGTTTAGGGACAAATTACCCCTACGAGCAGTACTTC. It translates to CASSLGTNYPYEQYF.

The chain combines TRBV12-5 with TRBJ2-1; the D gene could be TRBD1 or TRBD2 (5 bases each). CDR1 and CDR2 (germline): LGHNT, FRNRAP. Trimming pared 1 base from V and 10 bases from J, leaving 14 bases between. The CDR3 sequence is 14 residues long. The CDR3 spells CASGLGHRGGEQFF. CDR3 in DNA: TGTGCTAGTGGTTTGGGCCACCGGGGCGGGGAGCAGTTCTTC.

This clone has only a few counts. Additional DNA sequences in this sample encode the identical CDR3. DNA for the CDR3: TGTGCCAGCAGCTTAGACAGGGAGACCCAGTACTTC. Protein: CASSLDRETQYF. The rearrangement links TRBV7-2 to TRBJ2-5; D perhaps matches TRBD1 (5 bases). The germline CDR1 and CDR2 sequences are SGHTA and FQGNSA. V lost 1 base and J 5 bases, leaving 5 bases between the germline ends. This CDR3 is 12 amino acids long. The whole variable domain, remainder taken from reference TRBV7-2 and TRBJ2-5, is GAGVSQSPSNKVTEKGKDVELRCDPISGHTALYWYRQSLGQGLEFLIYFQGNSAPDKSGLPSDRFSAERTGGSVSTLTIQRTQQEDSAVYLCASSLDRETQYFGPGTRLLVL.

The CDR3 spells CASRQLAGAYEQYF. In DNA, the CDR3 is TGCGCCAGCCGCCAACTAGCGGGAGCATACGAGCAGTACTTC. The chain recombines TRBV5-1 with TRBJ2-7; TRBD2 aligns across 11 bases. Germline lookup yields CDR1 SGHRS and CDR2 YFSETQ. Trimming removed 7 bases from V and 4 bases from J; junction bases left unmatched: 7. The CDR3 contains 14 residues.

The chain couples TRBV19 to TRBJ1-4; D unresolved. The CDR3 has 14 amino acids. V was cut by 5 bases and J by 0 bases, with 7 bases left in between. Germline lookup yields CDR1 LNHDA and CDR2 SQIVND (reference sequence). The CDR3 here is CASSVRSTNEKLFF. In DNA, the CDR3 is TGTGCCAGTAGTGTGCGCTCAACTAATGAAAAACTGTTTTTT.

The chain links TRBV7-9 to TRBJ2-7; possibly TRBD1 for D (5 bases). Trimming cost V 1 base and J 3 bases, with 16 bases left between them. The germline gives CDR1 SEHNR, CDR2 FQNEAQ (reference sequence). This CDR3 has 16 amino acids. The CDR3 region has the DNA TGTGCCAGCAGCTTAGTTGGGGCAGGGCCCAACTACGAGCAGTACTTC. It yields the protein CASSLVGAGPNYEQYF.

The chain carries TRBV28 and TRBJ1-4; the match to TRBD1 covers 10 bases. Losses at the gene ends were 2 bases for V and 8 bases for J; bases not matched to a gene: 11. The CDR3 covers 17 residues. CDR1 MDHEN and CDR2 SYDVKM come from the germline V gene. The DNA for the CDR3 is TGTGCCAGCAGTTTAGGGACAGGGGCCGTAATGAGGGAAAAACTGTTTTTT. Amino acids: CASSLGTGAVMREKLFF.

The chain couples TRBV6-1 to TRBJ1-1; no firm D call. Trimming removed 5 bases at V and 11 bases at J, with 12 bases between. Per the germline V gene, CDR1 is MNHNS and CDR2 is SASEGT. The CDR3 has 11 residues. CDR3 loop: CASSLVTRAFF. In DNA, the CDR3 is TGTGCCAGCAGTCTGGTGACGAGGGCTTTCTTT.

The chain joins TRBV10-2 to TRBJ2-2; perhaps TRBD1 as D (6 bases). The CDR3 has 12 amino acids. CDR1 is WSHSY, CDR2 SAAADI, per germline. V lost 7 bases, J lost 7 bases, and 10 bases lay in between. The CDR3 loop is CASKRGIGELFF. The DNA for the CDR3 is TGCGCCAGCAAAAGGGGGATCGGGGAGCTGTTTTTT.

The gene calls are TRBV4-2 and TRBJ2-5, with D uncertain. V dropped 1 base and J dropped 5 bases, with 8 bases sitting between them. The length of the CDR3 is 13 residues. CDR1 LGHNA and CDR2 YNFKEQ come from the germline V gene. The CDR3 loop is CASSQGVWETQYF. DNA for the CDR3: TGTGCCAGCAGCCAAGGTGTTTGGGAGACCCAGTACTTC.

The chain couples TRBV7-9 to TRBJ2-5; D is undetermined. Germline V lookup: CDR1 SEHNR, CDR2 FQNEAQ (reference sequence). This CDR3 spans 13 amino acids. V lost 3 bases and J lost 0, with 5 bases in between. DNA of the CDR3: TGTGCCAGCAGCTTTGAGTACCAAGAGACCCAGTACTTC. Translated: CASSFEYQETQYF.

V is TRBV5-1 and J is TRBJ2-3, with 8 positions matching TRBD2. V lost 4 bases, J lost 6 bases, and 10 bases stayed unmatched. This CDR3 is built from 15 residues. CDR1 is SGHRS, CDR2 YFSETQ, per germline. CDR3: CASSPAGGGLDTQYF. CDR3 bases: TGCGCCAGCAGCCCGGCGGGAGGCGGTTTGGATACGCAGTATTTT.

The CDR3 sequence is CASSDPPGSQYF. The CDR3 DNA sequence: TGCGCCAGCTCGGACCCACCCGGGTCCCAGTACTTC. The rearrangement links TRBV5-1 to TRBJ2-5; D gene uncertain. This CDR3 is 12 amino acids long. CDR1 SGHRS and CDR2 YFSETQ come from the germline V gene. The V end was cut by 7 bases, the J end by 9 bases, with 16 bases between.

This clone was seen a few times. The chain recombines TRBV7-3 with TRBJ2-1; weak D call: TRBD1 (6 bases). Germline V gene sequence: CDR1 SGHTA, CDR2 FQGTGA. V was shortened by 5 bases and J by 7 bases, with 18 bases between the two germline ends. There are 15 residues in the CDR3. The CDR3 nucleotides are TGTGCCAGCAGCCTTAATAGGGGGACCCAGAATGAGCAGTTCTTC. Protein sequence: CASSLNRGTQNEQFF.

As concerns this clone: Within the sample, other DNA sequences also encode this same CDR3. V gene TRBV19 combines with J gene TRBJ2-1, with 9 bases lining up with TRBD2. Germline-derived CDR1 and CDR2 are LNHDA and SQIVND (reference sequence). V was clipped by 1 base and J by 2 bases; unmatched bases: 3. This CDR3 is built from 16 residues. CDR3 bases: TGTGCCAGTAGTATAGGCGCGGGAGGGCCCTACAATGAGCAGTTCTTC. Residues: CASSIGAGGPYNEQFF.

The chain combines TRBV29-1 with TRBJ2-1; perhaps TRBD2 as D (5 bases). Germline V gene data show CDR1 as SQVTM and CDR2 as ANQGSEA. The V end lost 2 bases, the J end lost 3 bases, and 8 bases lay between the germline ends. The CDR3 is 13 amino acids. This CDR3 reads CSVEKRFYNEQFF. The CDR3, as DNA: TGCAGCGTTGAAAAGCGGTTCTACAATGAGCAGTTCTTC.

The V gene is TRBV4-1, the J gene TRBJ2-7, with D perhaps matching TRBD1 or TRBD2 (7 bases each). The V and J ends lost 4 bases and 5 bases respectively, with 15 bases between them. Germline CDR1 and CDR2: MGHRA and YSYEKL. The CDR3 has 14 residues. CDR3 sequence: CASSLRGGRDEQYF. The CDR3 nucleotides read TGCGCCAGCAGCCTCAGGGGGGGCCGGGACGAGCAGTACTTC.